These 30 T cell receptor beta chains share one sample of origin, sequenced in a study of control samples from healthy donors and cancer patients. Sequencing was performed with immunoSEQ multiplex PCR; in TCRdb, only in-frame clones are kept and a portion is missing. The sample consists of hundreds of thousands of clones, 75% to 95% of them appearing once. The sequencing sample was made of PBMCs. Receptors originate from a man in his forties with head and neck cancer.

This sequence joins TRBV11-2 and TRBJ2-7; D is unclear. The V end lost 5 bases, the J end lost 6 bases, and 17 bases lay between the germline ends. CDR3 size: 14 residues. Per the germline V gene, CDR1 is SGHAT and CDR2 is FQNNGV. CDR3 region: CASSVTAVSGEQYF. The CDR3 bases are TGTGCCAGCAGCGTTACGGCGGTATCGGGCGAGCAGTACTTC.

The V call is TRBV2, the J call TRBJ2-2; 8 nucleotides agree with TRBD2. Trimming cost V 7 bases and J 7 bases; bases outside gene matches: 11. From germline, CDR1 is SNHLY and CDR2 FYNNEI. The CDR3 runs 15 residues. CDR3 in DNA: TGTGCCAGCACTGACGCGGGGGGAGTTGGCGGGGAGCTGTTTTTT. This translates into CASTDAGGVGGELFF.

The rearrangement joins TRBV14 to TRBJ2-7, with D perhaps TRBD2 (7 bases). CDR1 is SGHDN, CDR2 FVKESK, per germline. V lost 4 bases to trimming and J lost 2 bases, with 15 bases between them. The CDR3 has 15 residues. DNA for the CDR3: TGTGCCAGCAGCCCTGTATCGCGGGGGCCCTACGAGCAGTACTTC. This gives the protein CASSPVSRGPYEQYF.

This chain uses TRBV12-3 or TRBV12-4 with TRBJ1-1; TRBD1 might be the D (5 bases). V was shortened by 6 bases and J by 4 bases, with 12 bases between the two germline ends. The CDR3 has 13 amino acids. The CDR3 sequence is CASSQGGGTEAFF. Here the CDR3 DNA reads TGTGCCAGCAGCCAGGGAGGTGGCACTGAAGCTTTCTTT.

The V call is TRBV28, the J call TRBJ2-4, with D uncertain. The CDR3 runs to 16 residues. The V and J ends lost 5 bases and 7 bases respectively, with 21 bases between them. Germline V gene sequence: CDR1 MDHEN, CDR2 SYDVKM. CDR3 DNA sequence: TGTGCCAGCAGTCCCTCCGGGTCCCCACACGGGAACATTCAGTACTTC. Translated, it gives CASSPSGSPHGNIQYF.

The chain uses TRBV7-2 and TRBJ1-2, with a weak D call TRBD1 (5 bases). CDR3 length: 14 residues. Germline CDR1 and CDR2: SGHTA and FQGNSA. Trimming left V 2 bases short and J 8 bases short, with 15 bases between. CDR3 region: CASSLRDPKGGYTF. As DNA, the CDR3 is TGTGCCAGCAGCTTAAGGGACCCAAAAGGAGGCTACACCTTC.

The chain carries TRBV12-3 or TRBV12-4 and TRBJ2-7; D might be TRBD1 (6 bases). Trimming took 5 bases from V and 4 from J, leaving 9 bases between them. The CDR3 is 12 residues long. CDR3 sequence reads: CASSAGEYEQYF. Written as DNA, the CDR3 is TGTGCCAGCAGTGCAGGGGAGTACGAGCAGTACTTC.

In this sample, this clone turned up once. The chain recombines TRBV5-1 with TRBJ1-1, with a tentative D call TRBD1 (5 bases). V gave up 3 bases and J gave up 4 bases, with 13 bases separating them. Germline loops: CDR1 SGHRS, CDR2 YFSETQ. This CDR3 has 14 residues. CDR3 sequence reads: CASSYDSRPTEAFF. CDR3 DNA: TGCGCCAGCAGCTACGACAGCAGGCCCACTGAAGCTTTCTTT.

The chain employs TRBV2 and TRBJ2-7, with a tentative D call TRBD1 (7 bases). The CDR3 is made up of 14 amino acids. Trimming pared 3 bases from V and 4 bases from J, leaving 13 bases between. Germline CDR1 reads SNHLY; CDR2 reads FYNNEI. The CDR3 is CASSEEGASYEQYF. Here the CDR3 DNA reads TGTGCCAGCAGTGAGGAGGGGGCGAGTTACGAGCAGTACTTC.

This chain uses TRBV7-9 with TRBJ2-2; 12 nucleotides match TRBD2. Germline assignment: CDR1 SEHNR and CDR2 FQNEAQ (reference sequence). The CDR3 sequence is 19 residues long. Germline trimming cut 6 bases from V and 6 bases from J; bases unmatched to any gene: 17. The CDR3 DNA sequence: TGTGCCAGCAGTCCCGGGATACCAGTCCTAGCGGGAGGGTCCGGGGAGCTGTTTTTT. Protein product: CASSPGIPVLAGGSGELFF.

This clone showed up just once. The CDR3 protein is CASSRTDITLTEAFF. The CDR3 DNA sequence: TGTGCCAGCAGCCGGACGGACATAACCTTAACTGAAGCTTTCTTT. This chain uses TRBV2 with TRBJ1-1; a possible D gene is TRBD1 (5 bases). CDR1 is SNHLY and CDR2 is FYNNEI in the germline V gene. Trimming shortened V by 6 bases and J by 5 bases, and 19 bases separated the two germline ends. This CDR3 has 15 amino acids.

The CDR3 coding sequence is TGCAGTGCTAGAGGAGATCAGCCCCAGCATTTT. Translating it yields CSARGDQPQHF. V and J are TRBV20-1 and TRBJ1-5, with D unresolved. Germline lookup yields CDR1 DFQATT and CDR2 SNEGSKA (reference sequence). This CDR3 spans 11 amino acids. V was clipped by 1 base and J by 5 bases, with 3 bases between them.

The rearrangement links TRBV28 to TRBJ2-1; TRBD1 or TRBD2 may be the D gene (5 bases each). Looked up from germline, CDR1 is MDHEN and CDR2 is SYDVKM. The V end was cut by 6 bases, the J end by 3 bases, with 18 bases between. The CDR3 extends over 16 amino acids. Written as DNA, the CDR3 is TGTGCCAGCAGCAATGCGGGCGCAGGGAGCTACAATGAGCAGTTCTTC. Its protein product is CASSNAGAGSYNEQFF.

V gene TRBV7-2 combines with J gene TRBJ1-3; D remains ambiguous. V lost 2 bases to trimming and J lost 2 bases, with 4 bases between them. Germline loops: CDR1 SGHTA, CDR2 FQGNSA. The CDR3 is 13 amino acids. The CDR3 DNA reads as TGTGCCAGCAGCTTAAGGACTGGAAACACCATATATTTT. Translating gives CASSLRTGNTIYF.

This chain connects TRBV7-2 to TRBJ1-3; D possibly corresponds to TRBD1 (5 bases). Germline V CDR1 and CDR2: SGHTA, FQGNSA. The CDR3 sequence is 15 residues long. The ends were cut back, 8 bases at V and 2 bases at J, with 16 bases in the middle. The CDR3 reads CASGWDPTAGNTIYF. The CDR3 nucleotides read TGTGCCAGCGGGTGGGACCCAACTGCTGGAAACACCATATATTTT. Together with reference TRBV7-2 and TRBJ1-3, the CDR3 gives the full variable domain: GAGVSQSPSNKVTEKGKDVELRCDPISGHTALYWYRQSLGQGLEFLIYFQGNSAPDKSGLPSDRFSAERTGGSVSTLTIQRTQQEDSAVYLCASGWDPTAGNTIYFGEGSWLTVV.

The rearrangement links TRBV27 to TRBJ2-4; weak D call: TRBD2 (5 bases). Germline V gene lookup returns CDR1 MNHEY and CDR2 SMNVEV (reference sequence). This CDR3 comprises 15 residues. V shed 6 bases and J shed 6 bases, with 18 bases lying between them. CDR3 region: CASRAPRARGNIQYF. Here the CDR3 DNA reads TGTGCCAGCAGGGCCCCTAGGGCTCGGGGAAACATTCAGTACTTC.

The chain recombines TRBV29-1 with TRBJ1-2, with D hard to call. Germline V gene data show CDR1 as SQVTM and CDR2 as ANQGSEA. This CDR3 has 12 amino acids. Trimming pared 1 base from V and 8 bases from J, leaving 11 bases between. This CDR3 reads CSVEGPLGGYTF. The CDR3 DNA is TGCAGCGTTGAAGGGCCCCTGGGCGGCTACACCTTC.

The chain has TRBV11-1 and TRBJ2-1; D is ambiguous. Germline V gene lookup returns CDR1 SGHAT and CDR2 FQDESV (reference sequence). This CDR3 spans 15 amino acids. Between the trimmed V and J ends, which lost 2 bases and 3 bases, there was a span of 11 bases. The CDR3, as DNA: TGTGCCAGCAGCTTACTTACGTCGGACTACAATGAGCAGTTCTTC. Translating it yields CASSLLTSDYNEQFF.

The chain employs TRBV9 and TRBJ1-5; possibly TRBD1 for D (6 bases). V lost 3 bases and J lost 0, with 10 bases in between. Germline V gene lookup returns CDR1 SGDLS and CDR2 YYNGEE. The length of the CDR3 is 15 residues. The DNA of the CDR3 is TGTGCCAGCAGCGAGGGGGGCTATAGCAATCAGCCCCAGCATTTT. Residues: CASSEGGYSNQPQHF. The variable domain in full, with the rest retrieved from reference TRBV9 and TRBJ1-5, is DSGVTQTPKHLITATGQRVTLRCSPRSGDLSVYWYQQSLDQGLQFLIQYYNGEERAKGNILERFSAQQFPDLHSELNLSSLELGDSALYFCASSEGGYSNQPQHFGDGTRLSIL.

The chain carries TRBV6-1 and TRBJ1-3, with 8 bases lining up with TRBD1. This CDR3 is built from 17 residues. J was trimmed by 0 bases and V by 3 bases; bases with no gene match: 7. CDR1 MNHNS and CDR2 SASEGT come from the germline V gene. CDR3 DNA: TGTGCCAGCAGTGACCAACCCACAGGGGGCTCTGGAAACACCATATATTTT. Translated, it gives CASSDQPTGGSGNTIYF.

V is TRBV12-3 or TRBV12-4 and J is TRBJ1-2; 8 bases fit TRBD1. The junction had 5 bases not matched to a gene; V was cut back by 6 bases and J by 5 bases. This CDR3 has 13 amino acids. The CDR3 DNA follows: TGTGCCAGCAGCCAGGGACAGGTTTATGGCTACACCTTC. Amino acid sequence: CASSQGQVYGYTF.

The chain recombines TRBV9 with TRBJ1-4; TRBD1 aligns across 10 bases. V was clipped by 6 bases and J by 10 bases; unmatched bases: 9. Looked up from germline, CDR1 is SGDLS and CDR2 is YYNGEE. The CDR3 sequence is 14 residues long. The CDR3: CASKAGQGIGKLFF. For the CDR3, the DNA is TGTGCCAGCAAGGCGGGACAGGGGATTGGAAAACTGTTTTTT.

The chain employs TRBV6-5 and TRBJ2-2; TRBD1 might be the D (5 bases). The ends were cut back, 0 bases at V and 4 bases at J, with 9 bases in the middle. CDR1 is MNHEY and CDR2 is SVGAGI in the germline V gene. The CDR3 consists of 15 residues. CDR3 residues: CASSYSGQITGELFF. CDR3 sequence (DNA): TGTGCCAGCAGTTACTCAGGACAAATCACCGGGGAGCTGTTTTTT.

This clone was counted a single time. The chain uses TRBV7-9 and TRBJ2-5, with 8 bases aligning to TRBD1. The CDR3 consists of 15 residues. V trimming: 6 bases; J trimming: 5 bases; junction bases outside the gene matches: 11. Per germline, CDR1 SEHNR and CDR2 FQNEAQ (reference sequence). Written as DNA, the CDR3 is TGTGCCAGCAGTTTTGCGACAGGGGTATGGGAGACCCAGTACTTC. It codes for CASSFATGVWETQYF.

Note on this clone: The final CDR3 position lacks the conserved phenylalanine or tryptophan, pointing to a likely read error. It is unclear where the CDR3 begins or ends on the DNA, so no DNA is shown, and the CDR3 is as TCRdb lists it. This sequence joins TRBV10-1 and TRBJ2-4. The germline V gene encodes CDR1 WNHNN and CDR2 SYGVQD (reference sequence). The CDR3 spans 8 residues, counting both ends. CDR3 protein: CASRNADR.

The gene calls are TRBV30 and TRBJ1-4; 9 bases are a match to TRBD1. The junction had 9 bases not matched to a gene; V was cut back by 5 bases and J by 8 bases. Germline V lookup: CDR1 GTSNPN, CDR2 SVGIG (reference sequence). The CDR3 is made up of 14 amino acids. The CDR3 region has the DNA TGTGCCTGGGAGGACAGGGGCGGAGGGGAAAAACTGTTTTTT. Amino acid sequence: CAWEDRGGGEKLFF. The full variable domain, with the rest looked up from reference TRBV30 and TRBJ1-4, is SQTIHQWPATLVQPVGSPLSLECTVEGTSNPNLYWYRQAAGRGLQLLFYSVGIGQISSEVPQNLSASRPQDRQFILSSKKLLLSDSGFYLCAWEDRGGGEKLFFGSGTQLSVL.

This chain connects TRBV28 to TRBJ1-1; maybe TRBD1 (6 bases). Germline CDR1 is MDHEN and CDR2 is SYDVKM. The ends were cut back, 1 base at V and 11 bases at J, with 8 bases in the middle. The CDR3 has 11 residues. The CDR3 sequence is CASSLYRVAFF. In nucleotides, the CDR3 is TGTGCCAGCAGTTTATACAGGGTGGCTTTCTTT.

V usage is TRBV6-5 and J usage is TRBJ1-5; the D is unclear. Per germline, CDR1 MNHEY and CDR2 SVGAGI. V was shortened by 5 bases and J by 0 bases, with 8 bases between the two germline ends. The CDR3 has 14 residues. The CDR3 protein is CASSPIDSNQPQHF. The CDR3 DNA sequence: TGTGCCAGCAGTCCAATAGATAGCAATCAGCCCCAGCATTTT.

This chain joins TRBV6-5 and TRBJ2-7; D uncertain. CDR1 is MNHEY and CDR2 is SVGAGI in the germline V gene. The CDR3 is 13 residues long. The V gene lost 7 bases and the J gene lost 0 bases, with 10 bases spanning the gap. CDR3 region: CASTGESSYEQYF. CDR3 DNA sequence: TGTGCCAGCACCGGCGAGAGCTCCTACGAGCAGTACTTC.

This clone was seen only a few times. The chain is built from TRBV2 and TRBJ1-1, with a possible D match to TRBD1 (5 bases). Germline CDR1 is SNHLY and CDR2 is FYNNEI. V was cut by 7 bases and J by 7 bases, with 16 bases left in between. The CDR3 contains 13 residues. CDR3 amino acids: CASKRGLGGEAFF. CDR3 DNA sequence: TGTGCCAGCAAAAGGGGTTTAGGCGGTGAAGCTTTCTTT. The variable domain in full, completed from reference TRBV2 and TRBJ1-1, reads EPEVTQTPSHQVTQMGQEVILRCVPISNHLYFYWYRQILGQKVEFLVSFYNNEISEKSEIFDDQFSVERPDGSNFTLKIRSTKLEDSAMYFCASKRGLGGEAFFGQGTRLTVV.